What follows are 16 T cell receptor beta chains derived from one specimen sequenced in a study of shared clonotypes between healthy human individuals. Using immunoSEQ multiplex PCR, the repertoire was profiled, and TCRdb retains in-frame clones only, with some absent. The sample carries around 980,000 clones, 78% recorded once. Sequencing was carried out using memory CD4+ T cells from PBMCs. Documented subset: CD45RA-negative fraction. The receptors shown here come from a man aged 18 to 35 in good health. Some clones in this sample may be carry-over from other donors' samples.

This chain joins TRBV6-6 and TRBJ2-1, with 7 bases identical to TRBD1. The V segment lost 6 bases and the J segment 0 bases; nucleotides outside the gene matches: 5. The CDR3 is made up of 15 amino acids. CDR1 and CDR2 (germline): MNHNY, SVGAGI (reference sequence). The CDR3 sequence: CASSWDSSSYNEQFF. Here the CDR3 DNA reads TGTGCCAGCAGCTGGGACAGTAGCTCCTACAATGAGCAGTTCTTC.

The chain recombines TRBV18 with TRBJ2-3; D could derive from TRBD1 or TRBD2 (5 bases each). V gave up 4 bases and J gave up 4 bases, with 18 bases separating them. From germline, CDR1 is KGHSH and CDR2 LQKENI. This CDR3 spans 16 amino acids. CDR3 protein: CASSLGRDEVADTQYF. CDR3 bases: TGTGCCAGCTCACTTGGACGGGACGAGGTAGCAGATACGCAGTATTTT.

The genes are TRBV5-1 and TRBJ1-1, with 9 bases identical to TRBD1. V lost 5 bases and J lost 2; bases outside the gene matches: 10. This CDR3 region has 16 residues. Germline CDR1 reads SGHRS; CDR2 reads YFSETQ. The CDR3 reads CASSPRTGEFNTEAFF. As DNA, the CDR3 is TGCGCCAGCAGTCCTAGGACAGGGGAATTTAACACTGAAGCTTTCTTT.

Worth noting for this clone: One end of the junction varies from germline; a read error may be responsible. The V and J genes are TRBV2 and TRBJ2-2; weak D call: TRBD1 (5 bases). Germline V CDR1 and CDR2: SNHLY, FYNNEI. This CDR3 has 12 amino acids. CDR3 region: CATSSTVGELFF. The CDR3 DNA sequence: TGTGCCACCAGTTCGACAGTCGGGGAGCTGTTTTTT.

The V and J genes are TRBV11-2 and TRBJ2-5; TRBD1 matches 7 bases. The CDR3 runs to 14 residues. Germline CDR1 SGHAT, CDR2 FQNNGV. V shed 2 bases and J 5 bases; nucleotides not matched to a gene: 5. The CDR3 DNA reads as TGTGCCAGCAGCTTACCCGGGACAGCGGAGACCCAGTACTTC. Its translation: CASSLPGTAETQYF.

V is TRBV2 and J is TRBJ1-5; no reliable D call. The CDR3 covers 14 residues. Trimming pared 4 bases from V and 7 bases from J, leaving 14 bases between. CDR1 is SNHLY, CDR2 FYNNEI, per germline. CDR3 in amino acids: CASSGEAAWQPQHF. The CDR3 DNA reads TGTGCCAGCAGTGGAGAGGCTGCTTGGCAGCCCCAGCATTTT.

For this clone: Distinct nucleotide sequences in the sample also encode this CDR3. The chain is built from TRBV30 and TRBJ2-5; D uncertain. The CDR3 extends over 11 amino acids. The germline V gene encodes CDR1 GTSNPN and CDR2 SVGIG (reference sequence). V shed 4 bases and J shed 4 bases, with 7 bases lying between them. CDR3 bases: TGTGCCTGGACCTTGGGAGAGACCCAGTACTTC. Amino acids: CAWTLGETQYF.

V and J are TRBV11-2 and TRBJ2-3; no reliable D call. The CDR3 spans 12 residues. V gave up 6 bases and J gave up 6 bases, with 10 bases separating them. Germline lookup yields CDR1 SGHAT and CDR2 FQNNGV. CDR3 nucleotide sequence: TGTGCCAGCAGTCCCCTACAGGATACGCAGTATTTT. Amino acid sequence: CASSPLQDTQYF.

The CDR3 here is CASSPGDRGPSATDTQYF. CDR3 DNA sequence: TGCGCCAGCAGCCCGGGGGACCGAGGGCCCTCGGCCACAGATACGCAGTATTTT. The chain employs TRBV5-1 and TRBJ2-3; D possibly corresponds to TRBD2 (6 bases). Germline V gene lookup returns CDR1 SGHRS and CDR2 YFSETQ. The germline V and J ends were trimmed by 4 bases and 2 bases, with 23 bases remaining between them. This CDR3 is built from 18 residues. Full variable domain (missing parts from reference TRBV5-1 and TRBJ2-3): KAGVTQTPRYLIKTRGQQVTLSCSPISGHRSVSWYQQTPGQGLQFLFEYFSETQRNKGNFPGRFSGRQFSNSRSEMNVSTLELGDSALYLCASSPGDRGPSATDTQYFGPGTRLTVL.

As to this clone: Additional DNA sequences in this sample encode the identical CDR3. The chain recombines TRBV19 with TRBJ2-6, with TRBD1 as a possible D gene (5 bases). The CDR3 sequence is 15 residues long. V was pared by 5 bases and J by 0 bases, with 8 bases between. The germline CDR1 and CDR2 sequences are LNHDA and SQIVND (reference sequence). CDR3 residues: CASSAGNSGANVLTF. CDR3 bases: TGTGCCAGTAGTGCAGGGAACTCTGGGGCCAACGTCCTGACTTTC.

The rearrangement uses TRBV5-1 and TRBJ2-1, with D unresolved. This CDR3 is built from 12 residues. Between the trimmed V and J ends, which lost 2 bases and 8 bases, there was a span of 8 bases. Germline V gene sequence: CDR1 SGHRS, CDR2 YFSETQ. This CDR3 reads CASSLEFDEQFF. The CDR3 DNA is TGCGCCAGCAGCTTAGAATTTGATGAGCAGTTCTTC.

The gene calls are TRBV5-5 and TRBJ2-7; no reliable D call. Trimming pared 1 base from V and 2 bases from J, leaving 7 bases between. There are 13 residues in the CDR3. Germline V gene lookup returns CDR1 SGHKS and CDR2 YYEKEE (reference sequence). The DNA of the CDR3 is TGTGCCAGCAGCTTGAGGGAAACCTACGAGCAGTACTTC. Translation: CASSLRETYEQYF. Based on the CDR3 plus reference TRBV5-5 and TRBJ2-7, the full variable domain is DAGVTQSPTHLIKTRGQQVTLRCSPISGHKSVSWYQQVLGQGPQFIFQYYEKEERGRGNFPDRFSARQFPNYSSELNVNALLLGDSALYLCASSLRETYEQYFGPGTRLTVT.

The rearrangement joins TRBV28 to TRBJ1-1, with 8 bases that match TRBD1. The CDR3 runs to 17 residues. The germline CDR1 and CDR2 sequences are MDHEN and SYDVKM. V lost 6 bases to trimming and J lost 0 bases; unmatched junction nucleotides: 12. CDR3 loop: CASSLLTPGQVNTEAFF. As DNA, the CDR3 is TGTGCCAGCAGCCTTTTAACCCCGGGACAGGTGAACACTGAAGCTTTCTTT.

V and J are TRBV7-8 and TRBJ2-1; weak D call: TRBD1 (6 bases). The CDR3 has 17 residues. The germline V gene encodes CDR1 SGHVS and CDR2 FQNEAQ. V was cut by 1 base and J by 0 bases, with 13 bases left in between. The CDR3 protein is CASSLVGALSSYNEQFF. The DNA of the CDR3 is TGTGCCAGCAGCTTAGTGGGGGCACTGAGCTCCTACAATGAGCAGTTCTTC. Full variable domain (remainder filled in from reference TRBV7-8 and TRBJ2-1): GAGVSQSPRYKVAKRGQDVALRCDPISGHVSLFWYQQALGQGPEFLTYFQNEAQLDKSGLPSDRFFAERPEGSVSTLKIQRTQQEDSAVYLCASSLVGALSSYNEQFFGPGTRLTVL.

This chain connects TRBV4-1 to TRBJ2-5, with TRBD2 matching over 9 bases. Germline V gene sequence: CDR1 MGHRA, CDR2 YSYEKL. The CDR3 spans 20 residues. Losses at the gene ends were 4 bases for V and 5 bases for J; bases not matched to a gene: 23. For the CDR3, the DNA is TGCGCCAGCAGCCCTTATATTCGTCGGGCTAGCGGGACTCCGTTCGAGACCCAGTACTTC. Amino acids: CASSPYIRRASGTPFETQYF.

The chain carries TRBV6-5 and TRBJ2-7; TRBD2 matches at 14 bases. This CDR3 has 13 residues. The V gene's germline CDR1 is MNHEY and CDR2 SVGAGI. J was trimmed by 6 bases and V by 5 bases; bases with no gene match: 0. The CDR3 sequence is CASSGLAGGEQYF. The CDR3 coding sequence is TGTGCCAGCAGTGGACTAGCGGGAGGCGAGCAGTACTTC.